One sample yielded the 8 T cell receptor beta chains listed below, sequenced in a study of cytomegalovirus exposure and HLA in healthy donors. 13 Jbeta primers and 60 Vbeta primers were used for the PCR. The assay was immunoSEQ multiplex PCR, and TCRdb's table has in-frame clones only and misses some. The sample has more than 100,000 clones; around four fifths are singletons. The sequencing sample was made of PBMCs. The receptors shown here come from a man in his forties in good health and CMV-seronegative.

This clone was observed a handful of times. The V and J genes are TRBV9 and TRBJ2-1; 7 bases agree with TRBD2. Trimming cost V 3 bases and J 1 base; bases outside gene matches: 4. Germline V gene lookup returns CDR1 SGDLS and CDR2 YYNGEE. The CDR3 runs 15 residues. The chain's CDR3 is CASSARLASYNEQFF. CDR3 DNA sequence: TGTGCCAGCAGCGCGAGACTAGCTTCCTACAATGAGCAGTTCTTC.

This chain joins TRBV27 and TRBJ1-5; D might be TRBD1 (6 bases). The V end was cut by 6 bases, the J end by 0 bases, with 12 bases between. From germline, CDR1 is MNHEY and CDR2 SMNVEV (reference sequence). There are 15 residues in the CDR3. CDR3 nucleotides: TGTGCCAGCAGATCCAGGGGTTATAGCAATCAGCCCCAGCATTTT. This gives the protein CASRSRGYSNQPQHF.

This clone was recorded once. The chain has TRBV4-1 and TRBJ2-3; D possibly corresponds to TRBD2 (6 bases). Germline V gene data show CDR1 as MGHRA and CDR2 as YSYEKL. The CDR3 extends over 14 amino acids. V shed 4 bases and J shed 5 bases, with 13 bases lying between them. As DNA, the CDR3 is TGCGCCAGCAGCCCCCGGAGGGGACGAGATACGCAGTATTTT. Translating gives CASSPRRGRDTQYF.

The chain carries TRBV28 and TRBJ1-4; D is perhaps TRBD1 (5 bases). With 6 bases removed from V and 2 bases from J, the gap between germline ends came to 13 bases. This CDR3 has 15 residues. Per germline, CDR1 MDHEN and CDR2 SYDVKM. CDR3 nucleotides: TGTGCCAGCAGGACTGGGGGGTGGACTAATGAAAAACTGTTTTTT. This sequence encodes CASRTGGWTNEKLFF.

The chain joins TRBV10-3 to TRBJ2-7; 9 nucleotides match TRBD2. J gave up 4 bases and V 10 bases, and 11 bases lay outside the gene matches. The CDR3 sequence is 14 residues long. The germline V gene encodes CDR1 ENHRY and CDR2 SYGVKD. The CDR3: CATRVSGGFYEQYF. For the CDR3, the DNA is TGTGCCACCCGGGTTAGCGGGGGTTTTTACGAGCAGTACTTC.

The CDR3 loop reads CASVVGGGLAEAFF. The DNA of the CDR3 is TGTGCCAGTGTAGTGGGGGGGGGCCTCGCTGAAGCTTTCTTT. J is TRBJ1-1 and V is TRBV19, with D possibly being TRBD1 (6 bases). The CDR3 length is 14 residues. Germline lookup yields CDR1 LNHDA and CDR2 SQIVND (reference sequence). Trimming shortened V by 8 bases and J by 6 bases, and 19 bases separated the two germline ends. Together with reference TRBV19 and TRBJ1-1, the CDR3 gives the full variable domain: DGGITQSPKYLFRKEGQNVTLSCEQNLNHDAMYWYRQDPGQGLRLIYYSQIVNDFQKGDIAEGYSVSREKKESFPLTVTSAQKNPTAFYLCASVVGGGLAEAFFGQGTRLTVV.

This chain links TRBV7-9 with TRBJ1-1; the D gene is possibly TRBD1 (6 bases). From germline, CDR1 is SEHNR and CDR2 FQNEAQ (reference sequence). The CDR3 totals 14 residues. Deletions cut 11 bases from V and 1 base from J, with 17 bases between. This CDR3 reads CAVGGARWNTEAFF. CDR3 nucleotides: TGTGCCGTTGGGGGGGCCAGGTGGAACACTGAAGCTTTCTTT.

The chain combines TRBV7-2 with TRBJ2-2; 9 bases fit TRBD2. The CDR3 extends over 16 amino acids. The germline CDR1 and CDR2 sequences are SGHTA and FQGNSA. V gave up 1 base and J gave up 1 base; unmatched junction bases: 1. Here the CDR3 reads CASSLVLAGNTGELFF. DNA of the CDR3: TGTGCCAGCAGCTTAGTACTAGCGGGGAACACCGGGGAGCTGTTTTTT.